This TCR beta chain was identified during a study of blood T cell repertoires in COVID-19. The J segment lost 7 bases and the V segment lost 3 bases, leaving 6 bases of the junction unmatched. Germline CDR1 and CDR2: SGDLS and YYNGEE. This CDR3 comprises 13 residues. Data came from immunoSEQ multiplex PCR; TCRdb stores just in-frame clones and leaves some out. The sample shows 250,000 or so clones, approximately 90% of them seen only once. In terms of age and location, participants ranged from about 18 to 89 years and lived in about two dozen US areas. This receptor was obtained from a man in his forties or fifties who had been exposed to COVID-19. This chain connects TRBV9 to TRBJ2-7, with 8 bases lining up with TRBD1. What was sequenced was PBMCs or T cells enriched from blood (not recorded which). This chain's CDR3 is CASSARTGNEQYF. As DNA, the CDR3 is TGTGCCAGCAGCGCCCGGACAGGGAATGAGCAGTACTTC.